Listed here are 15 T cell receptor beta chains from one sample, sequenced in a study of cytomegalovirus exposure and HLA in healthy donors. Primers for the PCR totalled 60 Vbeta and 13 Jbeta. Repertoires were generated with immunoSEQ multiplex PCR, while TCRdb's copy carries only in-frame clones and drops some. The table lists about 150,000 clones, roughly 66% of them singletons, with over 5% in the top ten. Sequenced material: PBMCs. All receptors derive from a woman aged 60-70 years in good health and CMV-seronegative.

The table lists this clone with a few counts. CDR3 nucleotide sequence: TGTGCCAGCAGCTGGGATGGGGACACCCTCCACTTT. Amino acids: CASSWDGDTLHF. J is TRBJ1-6 and V is TRBV5-5; maybe TRBD1 (6 bases). CDR3 size: 12 residues. The germline V and J ends were trimmed by 3 bases and 14 bases, with 12 bases remaining between them. CDR1 is SGHKS, CDR2 YYEKEE, per germline (reference sequence).

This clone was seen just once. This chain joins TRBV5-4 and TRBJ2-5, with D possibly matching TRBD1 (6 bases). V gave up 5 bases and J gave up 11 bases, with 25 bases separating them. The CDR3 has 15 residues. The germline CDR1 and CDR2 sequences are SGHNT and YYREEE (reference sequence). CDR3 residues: CASSSYRVSPWEQYF. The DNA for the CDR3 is TGTGCCAGCAGTTCATACAGGGTTTCTCCATGGGAGCAGTACTTC.

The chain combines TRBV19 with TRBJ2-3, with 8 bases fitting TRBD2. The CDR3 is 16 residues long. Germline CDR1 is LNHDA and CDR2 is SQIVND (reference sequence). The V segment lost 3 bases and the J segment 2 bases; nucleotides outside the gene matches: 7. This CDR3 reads CASSIGSGSSTDTQYF. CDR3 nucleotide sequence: TGTGCCAGTAGTATTGGGAGCGGGAGCTCCACAGATACGCAGTATTTT.

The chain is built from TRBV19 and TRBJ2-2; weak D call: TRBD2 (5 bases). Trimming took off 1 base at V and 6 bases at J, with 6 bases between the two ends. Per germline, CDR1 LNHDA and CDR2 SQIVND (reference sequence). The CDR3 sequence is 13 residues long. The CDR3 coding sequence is TGTGCCAGTAGTATAGGCGGGCCCGGGGAGCTGTTTTTT. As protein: CASSIGGPGELFF. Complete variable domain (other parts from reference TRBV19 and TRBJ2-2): DGGITQSPKYLFRKEGQNVTLSCEQNLNHDAMYWYRQDPGQGLRLIYYSQIVNDFQKGDIAEGYSVSREKKESFPLTVTSAQKNPTAFYLCASSIGGPGELFFGEGSRLTVL.

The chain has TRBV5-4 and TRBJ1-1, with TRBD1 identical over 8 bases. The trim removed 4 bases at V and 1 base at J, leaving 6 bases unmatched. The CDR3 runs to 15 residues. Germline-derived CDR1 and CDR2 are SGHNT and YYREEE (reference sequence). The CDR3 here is CASSTQTGANTEAFF. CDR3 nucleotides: TGTGCCAGCAGCACCCAGACAGGGGCGAACACTGAAGCTTTCTTT.

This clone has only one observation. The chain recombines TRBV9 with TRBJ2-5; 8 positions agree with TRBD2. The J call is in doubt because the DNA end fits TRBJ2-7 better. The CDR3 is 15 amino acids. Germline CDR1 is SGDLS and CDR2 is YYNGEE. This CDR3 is CASSPTSGGPYEQYF. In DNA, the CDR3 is TGTGCCAGCAGTCCCACTAGCGGAGGACCCTACGAGCAGTACTTC.

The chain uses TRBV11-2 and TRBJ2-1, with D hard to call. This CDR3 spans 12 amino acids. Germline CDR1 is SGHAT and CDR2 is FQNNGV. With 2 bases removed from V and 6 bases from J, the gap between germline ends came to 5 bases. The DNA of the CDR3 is TGTGCCAGCAGCTTACCTACCAATGAGCAGTTCTTC. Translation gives CASSLPTNEQFF.

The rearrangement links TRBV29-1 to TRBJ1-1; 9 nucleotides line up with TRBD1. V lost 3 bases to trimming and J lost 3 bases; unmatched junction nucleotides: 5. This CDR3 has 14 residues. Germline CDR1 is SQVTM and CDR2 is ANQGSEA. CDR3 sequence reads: CSVDRDREDTEAFF. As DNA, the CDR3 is TGCAGCGTTGACCGGGACAGGGAAGACACTGAAGCTTTCTTT.

The CDR3 nucleotides are TGTGCCAGCAGCTCGCCGGGAGTCTTCTCTGGAAACACCATATATTTT. Encoded protein: CASSSPGVFSGNTIYF. V gene TRBV7-9 combines with J gene TRBJ1-3, with D uncertain. The germline CDR1 and CDR2 sequences are SEHNR and FQNEAQ (reference sequence). The CDR3 is 16 residues long. Trimming shortened V by 4 bases and J by 0 bases, and 13 bases separated the two germline ends.

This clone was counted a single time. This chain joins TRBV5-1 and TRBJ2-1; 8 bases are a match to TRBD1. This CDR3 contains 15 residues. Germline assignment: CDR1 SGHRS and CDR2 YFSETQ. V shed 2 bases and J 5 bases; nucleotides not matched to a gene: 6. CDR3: CASSLVQGANNEQFF. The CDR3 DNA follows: TGCGCCAGCAGCTTAGTGCAGGGGGCGAACAATGAGCAGTTCTTC. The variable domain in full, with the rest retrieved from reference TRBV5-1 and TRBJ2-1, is KAGVTQTPRYLIKTRGQQVTLSCSPISGHRSVSWYQQTPGQGLQFLFEYFSETQRNKGNFPGRFSGRQFSNSRSEMNVSTLELGDSALYLCASSLVQGANNEQFFGPGTRLTVL.

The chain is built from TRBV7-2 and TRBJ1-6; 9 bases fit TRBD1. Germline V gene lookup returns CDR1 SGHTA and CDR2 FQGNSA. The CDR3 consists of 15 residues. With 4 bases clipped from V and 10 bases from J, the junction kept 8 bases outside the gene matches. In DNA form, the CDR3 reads TGTGCCAGCAGCTCCGCACAGGGGGCTGAATCACCCCTCCACTTT. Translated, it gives CASSSAQGAESPLHF.

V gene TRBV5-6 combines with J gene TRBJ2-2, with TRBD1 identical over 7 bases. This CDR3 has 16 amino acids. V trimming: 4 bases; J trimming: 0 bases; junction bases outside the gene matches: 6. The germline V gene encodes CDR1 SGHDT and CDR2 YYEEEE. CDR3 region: CASSKRTGSNTGELFF. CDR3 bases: TGTGCCAGCAGCAAACGGACAGGATCGAACACCGGGGAGCTGTTTTTT.

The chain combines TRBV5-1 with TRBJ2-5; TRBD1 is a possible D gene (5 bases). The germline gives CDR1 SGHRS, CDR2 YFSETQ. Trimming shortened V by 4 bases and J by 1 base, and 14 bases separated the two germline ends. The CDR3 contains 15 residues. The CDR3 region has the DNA TGCGCCAGCAGCGCCAGGGTGTTAGGCCAAGAGACCCAGTACTTC. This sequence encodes CASSARVLGQETQYF. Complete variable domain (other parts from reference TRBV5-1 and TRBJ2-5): KAGVTQTPRYLIKTRGQQVTLSCSPISGHRSVSWYQQTPGQGLQFLFEYFSETQRNKGNFPGRFSGRQFSNSRSEMNVSTLELGDSALYLCASSARVLGQETQYFGPGTRLLVL.

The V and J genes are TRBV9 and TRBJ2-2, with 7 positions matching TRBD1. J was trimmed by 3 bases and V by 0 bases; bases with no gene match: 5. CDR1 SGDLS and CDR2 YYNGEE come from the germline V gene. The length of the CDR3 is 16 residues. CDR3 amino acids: CASSVDPTGDTGELFF. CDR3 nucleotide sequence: TGTGCCAGCAGCGTAGATCCTACAGGGGACACCGGGGAGCTGTTTTTT.

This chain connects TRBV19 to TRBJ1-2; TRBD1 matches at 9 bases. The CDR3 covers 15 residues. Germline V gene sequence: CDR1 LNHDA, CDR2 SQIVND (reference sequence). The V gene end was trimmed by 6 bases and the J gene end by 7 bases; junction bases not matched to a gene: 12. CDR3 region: CASSIQGASMAGYTF. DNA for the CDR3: TGTGCCAGTAGCATACAGGGGGCCTCTATGGCTGGCTACACCTTC.